These 31 T cell receptor beta chains were all obtained from the same sample, sequenced in a study of T cell responses to AZD1222 COVID-19 vaccine. Produced via immunoSEQ multiplex PCR; TCRdb's table is partial and in-frame only. The sample carries over 150,000 clones, 87% recorded once. The source material was peripheral blood, sampled on day 0 of AZD1222 vaccination. These receptors all stem from an adult in good health.

The rearrangement joins TRBV19 to TRBJ2-7; D uncertain. In germline, CDR1 is LNHDA, CDR2 SQIVND (reference sequence). V shed 3 bases and J shed 2 bases, with 8 bases lying between them. The CDR3 runs to 13 residues. The CDR3 region is CASSISPTYEQYF. The DNA for the CDR3 is TGTGCCAGTAGTATCTCGCCGACCTACGAGCAGTACTTC.

The chain couples TRBV6-1 to TRBJ1-4; 9 bases match TRBD1. V trimming: 6 bases; J trimming: 7 bases; junction bases outside the gene matches: 6. Per germline, CDR1 MNHNS and CDR2 SASEGT. CDR3 size: 14 residues. The CDR3 sequence: CASRRTGAGEKLFF. CDR3 bases: TGTGCCAGCAGGCGGACAGGGGCGGGTGAAAAACTGTTTTTT.

This clone has just one count. V is TRBV11-2 and J is TRBJ1-2, with D unclear. This CDR3 contains 13 residues. Germline CDR1 is SGHAT and CDR2 is FQNNGV. V was clipped by 5 bases and J by 6 bases, with 13 bases between them. In DNA, the CDR3 is TGTGCCAGCAGCCCAGGCGGCTCCCATGGCTACACCTTC. Amino acids: CASSPGGSHGYTF.

The chain links TRBV7-2 to TRBJ2-1; 7 positions match TRBD2. Germline V gives CDR1 SGHTA, CDR2 FQGNSA. The J segment lost 3 bases and the V segment lost 1 base, leaving 3 bases of the junction unmatched. The CDR3 is 15 amino acids. CDR3 amino acids: CASSLESSGYNEQFF. CDR3 DNA: TGTGCCAGCAGCTTAGAGTCTAGCGGCTACAATGAGCAGTTCTTC.

CDR3 in amino acids: CASSPDGGIPPTEAFF. CDR3 bases: TGTGCCAGCTCACCCGACGGGGGTATCCCACCTACTGAAGCTTTCTTT. The chain has TRBV18 and TRBJ1-1, with D possibly matching TRBD1 (5 bases). Trimming shortened V by 3 bases and J by 5 bases, and 19 bases separated the two germline ends. This CDR3 comprises 16 residues. Germline CDR1 KGHSH, CDR2 LQKENI.

This clone turned up a few times. This sequence joins TRBV12-3 or TRBV12-4 and TRBJ2-7; D is tentatively TRBD1 or TRBD2 (6 bases each). This CDR3 comprises 13 residues. V was shortened by 3 bases and J by 5 bases, with 11 bases between the two germline ends. The CDR3 spells CASSLLGGNEQYF. The CDR3 bases are TGTGCCAGCAGTTTGTTAGGGGGGAACGAGCAGTACTTC.

The rearrangement uses TRBV6-6 and TRBJ1-1, with 8 bases that match TRBD1. The V gene's germline CDR1 is MNHNY and CDR2 SVGAGI (reference sequence). The CDR3 runs 15 residues. J was trimmed by 1 base and V by 0 bases; bases with no gene match: 1. The CDR3 DNA follows: TGTGCCAGCAGTTACTCGGGACAGGCGAACACTGAAGCTTTCTTT. This gives the protein CASSYSGQANTEAFF.

V gene TRBV28 combines with J gene TRBJ1-2, with 7 bases aligning to TRBD1. The CDR3 is 15 residues long. V lost 1 base, J lost 0 bases, and 2 bases stayed unmatched. Looked up from germline, CDR1 is MDHEN and CDR2 is SYDVKM. CDR3 coding DNA: TGTGCCAGCAGTTTATATACAGGGGCTAACTATGGCTACACCTTC. Its translation: CASSLYTGANYGYTF.

The CDR3 nucleotides read TGCGCCAGCAGCTTGCAGAGGGGGGCAACAGATACGCAGTATTTT. Encoded protein: CASSLQRGATDTQYF. The rearrangement links TRBV5-1 to TRBJ2-3, with D perhaps being TRBD1 or TRBD2 (6 bases each). Trimming removed 1 base at V and 3 bases at J, with 12 bases between. The germline V gene has CDR1 SGHRS and CDR2 YFSETQ. This CDR3 has 15 amino acids.

The rearrangement links TRBV7-2 to TRBJ2-1; TRBD2 matches 11 bases. The V segment lost 5 bases and the J segment 7 bases; nucleotides outside the gene matches: 16. Germline-derived CDR1 and CDR2 are SGHTA and FQGNSA. There are 18 residues in the CDR3. Here the CDR3 reads CASSLRWVSGRVGNEQFF. The CDR3 DNA reads as TGTGCCAGCAGCCTCCGATGGGTTAGCGGGAGGGTAGGAAATGAGCAGTTCTTC.

This chain joins TRBV11-3 and TRBJ2-3; no clear D gene. From germline, CDR1 is SGHNT and CDR2 YENEEA. CDR3 size: 16 residues. V was trimmed by 1 base and J by 0 bases, leaving 11 bases between them. DNA for the CDR3: TGTGCCAGCAGCTTAGGGTCAGGAAGAAGCACAGATACGCAGTATTTT. Its protein product is CASSLGSGRSTDTQYF. Supplemented by reference TRBV11-3 and TRBJ2-3, the full variable domain reads EAGVVQSPRYKIIEKKQPVAFWCNPISGHNTLYWYLQNLGQGPELLIRYENEEAVDDSQLPKDRFSAERLKGVDSTLKIQPAELGDSAVYLCASSLGSGRSTDTQYFGPGTRLTVL.

V is TRBV28 and J is TRBJ1-6; D not resolved. CDR3 length: 12 amino acids. V lost 5 bases and J 9 bases, leaving 8 bases between the germline ends. The V gene's germline CDR1 is MDHEN and CDR2 SYDVKM. The CDR3 protein is CASSLPGSPLHF. For the CDR3, the DNA is TGTGCCAGCAGTCTCCCAGGTTCACCCCTCCACTTT.

This chain joins TRBV27 and TRBJ2-7, with 9 bases that match TRBD1. V trimming: 5 bases; J trimming: 3 bases; junction bases outside the gene matches: 8. This CDR3 contains 15 residues. CDR1 is MNHEY and CDR2 is SMNVEV in the germline V gene (reference sequence). DNA for the CDR3: TGTGCCAGCAGTCCCCGGGACAGGGAAATCTACGAGCAGTACTTC. Its translation is CASSPRDREIYEQYF.

This clone has more than one count but fewer than ten. The chain recombines TRBV7-9 with TRBJ1-2, with 9 bases matching TRBD1. J was trimmed by 8 bases and V by 1 base; bases with no gene match: 5. Germline CDR1 SEHNR, CDR2 FQNEAQ (reference sequence). CDR3 size: 14 residues. The CDR3 DNA reads as TGTGCCAGCAGCTTAGGGGACAGGGTTCGAGGCTACACCTTC. As protein: CASSLGDRVRGYTF. Complete variable domain (other parts from reference TRBV7-9 and TRBJ1-2): DTGVSQNPRHKITKRGQNVTFRCDPISEHNRLYWYRQTLGQGPEFLTYFQNEAQLEKSRLLSDRFSAERPKGSFSTLEIQRTEQGDSAMYLCASSLGDRVRGYTFGSGTRLTVV.

The CDR3 DNA follows: TGCGCCAGCAGCTTGATGACTAGCGGGAGTCAGAAGACCCAGTACTTC. Protein: CASSLMTSGSQKTQYF. The chain joins TRBV5-1 to TRBJ2-5; TRBD2 matches at 12 bases. The CDR3 covers 16 residues. V trimming: 1 base; J trimming: 6 bases; junction bases outside the gene matches: 7. The germline V gene encodes CDR1 SGHRS and CDR2 YFSETQ.

The J gene is TRBJ1-5, the V gene TRBV2; TRBD1 agrees at 7 bases. The germline gives CDR1 SNHLY, CDR2 FYNNEI. The J segment lost 1 base and the V segment lost 7 bases, leaving 7 bases of the junction unmatched. CDR3 size: 15 residues. The CDR3 sequence is CASTEDRLSNQPQHF. CDR3 in DNA: TGTGCCAGCACCGAGGACAGGCTGAGCAATCAGCCCCAGCATTTT.

The chain joins TRBV29-1 to TRBJ2-1; D is uncertain. V was clipped by 4 bases and J by 5 bases, with 3 bases between them. The CDR3 loop spans 10 amino acids. Germline CDR1 and CDR2: SQVTM and ANQGSEA. The DNA for the CDR3 is TGCAGCGTTGCGGACAATGAGCAGTTCTTC. Amino acid sequence: CSVADNEQFF.

This clone has only one observation. The chain combines TRBV5-4 with TRBJ1-1, with a weak D call TRBD1 (5 bases). The V and J ends lost 2 bases and 4 bases respectively, with 18 bases between them. The CDR3 loop spans 16 amino acids. The germline gives CDR1 SGHNT, CDR2 YYREEE (reference sequence). CDR3 nucleotides: TGTGCCAGCAGCTTAGGCCGCCAATGGGGGGGCACTGAAGCTTTCTTT. Protein product: CASSLGRQWGGTEAFF. The entire variable domain, with the rest obtained from reference TRBV5-4 and TRBJ1-1, is as follows: ETGVTQSPTHLIKTRGQQVTLRCSSQSGHNTVSWYQQALGQGPQFIFQYYREEENGRGNFPPRFSGLQFPNYSSELNVNALELDDSALYLCASSLGRQWGGTEAFFGQGTRLTVV.

The CDR3 protein is CASSLGGSGRAFEQFF. The CDR3 bases are TGTGCCAGCAGCTTAGGAGGTAGCGGGAGGGCCTTTGAGCAGTTCTTC. The V and J genes are TRBV7-2 and TRBJ2-1; 11 nucleotides agree with TRBD2. V lost 1 base to trimming and J lost 9 bases; unmatched junction nucleotides: 8. Germline CDR1 is SGHTA and CDR2 is FQGNSA. This CDR3 has 16 residues.

This clone was observed a few times. The chain has TRBV11-2 and TRBJ2-7; 10 bases are shared with TRBD2. Losses at the gene ends were 3 bases for V and 3 bases for J; bases not matched to a gene: 5. CDR3 length equals 15 residues. Germline V lookup: CDR1 SGHAT, CDR2 FQNNGV. CDR3 loop: CASSFAAGGVYEQYF. The CDR3 DNA reads as TGTGCCAGCAGCTTCGCAGCGGGAGGGGTCTACGAGCAGTACTTC.

The rearrangement links TRBV9 to TRBJ1-1, with unresolved D. V gave up 3 bases and J gave up 6 bases, with 12 bases separating them. CDR1 SGDLS and CDR2 YYNGEE come from the germline V gene. The CDR3 length is 13 residues. CDR3 region: CASSANIGAEAFF. The CDR3 region has the DNA TGTGCCAGCAGCGCCAACATCGGCGCTGAAGCTTTCTTT.

J is TRBJ2-7 and V is TRBV28; maybe TRBD1 (5 bases). Germline V gene lookup returns CDR1 MDHEN and CDR2 SYDVKM. V dropped 6 bases and J dropped 3 bases, with 18 bases sitting between them. The CDR3 extends over 15 amino acids. The CDR3 loop reads CASSPSRQGIYEQYF. The CDR3 DNA reads as TGTGCCAGCAGCCCGTCGCGGCAGGGAATCTACGAGCAGTACTTC.

V and J are TRBV2 and TRBJ2-7; D gene ambiguous. V dropped 6 bases and J dropped 4 bases, with 13 bases sitting between them. Germline V gene data show CDR1 as SNHLY and CDR2 as FYNNEI. The CDR3 covers 13 residues. CDR3 sequence (DNA): TGTGCCAGCAGCGAAAGCAGAAGATACGAGCAGTACTTC. It encodes CASSESRRYEQYF.

This clone was counted only a few times. The J gene is TRBJ2-7, the V gene TRBV19, with a possible D match to TRBD2 (5 bases). CDR1 and CDR2 (germline): LNHDA, SQIVND (reference sequence). V lost 5 bases and J 1 base, leaving 15 bases between the germline ends. The CDR3 sequence is 15 residues long. The DNA for the CDR3 is TGTGCCAGTAGTCAACTAATCGGGGTTTCCTACGAGCAGTACTTC. Translating gives CASSQLIGVSYEQYF.

In DNA, the CDR3 is TGTGCCAGCAGTGACCTGGGAGGGGGGGACACTGAAGCTTTCTTT. It yields the protein CASSDLGGGDTEAFF. The chain employs TRBV2 and TRBJ1-1; maybe TRBD1 (6 bases). The CDR3 is 15 residues long. Germline CDR1 is SNHLY and CDR2 is FYNNEI. The V and J ends lost 3 bases and 3 bases respectively, with 14 bases between them.

V is TRBV20-1 and J is TRBJ2-7; TRBD2 matches at 9 bases. There are 16 residues in the CDR3. V shed 3 bases, J shed 1 base, and the junction held 10 bases outside the gene matches. The germline gives CDR1 DFQATT, CDR2 SNEGSKA (reference sequence). For the CDR3, the DNA is TGCAGTGCTAGTAGGCCTAGCGGGATAAGGTCCTACGAGCAGTACTTC. Translation: CSASRPSGIRSYEQYF.

This clone was counted only a few times. This chain connects TRBV12-5 to TRBJ1-1; 8 nucleotides line up with TRBD1. This CDR3 has 14 amino acids. Losses at the gene ends were 7 bases for V and 1 base for J; bases not matched to a gene: 5. Looked up from germline, CDR1 is LGHNT and CDR2 is FRNRAP. For the CDR3, the DNA is TGTGCTAGTGCACAGGGGGGAGGGAACACTGAAGCTTTCTTT. Encoded protein: CASAQGGGNTEAFF. Supplemented by reference TRBV12-5 and TRBJ1-1, the full variable domain reads DARVTQTPRHKVTEMGQEVTMRCQPILGHNTVFWYRQTMMQGLELLAYFRNRAPLDDSGMPKDRFSAEMPDATLATLKIQPSEPRDSAVYFCASAQGGGNTEAFFGQGTRLTVV.

J is TRBJ2-4 and V is TRBV7-2; D is unclear. V lost 4 bases, J lost 0 bases, and 10 bases lay in between. CDR1 is SGHTA, CDR2 FQGNSA, per germline. This CDR3 contains 15 residues. Here the CDR3 DNA reads TGTGCCAGCAGCTCGGACCTCCTAGCCAAAAACATTCAGTACTTC. Translating it yields CASSSDLLAKNIQYF.

This clone was observed once. The same CDR3 arises from other DNA sequences in this sample as well. The chain joins TRBV30 to TRBJ1-5; D is possibly TRBD1 (6 bases). The CDR3 is made up of 13 amino acids. Trimming took 0 bases from V and 6 from J, leaving 9 bases between them. Germline V gene sequence: CDR1 GTSNPN, CDR2 SVGIG (reference sequence). In nucleotides, the CDR3 is TGTGCCTGGAGTGTAGGGGGGGGTCAGCCCCAGCATTTT. Translating it yields CAWSVGGGQPQHF.

The chain is built from TRBV18 and TRBJ2-3; D is undetermined. This CDR3 has 12 amino acids. Germline V lookup: CDR1 KGHSH, CDR2 LQKENI. Trimming shortened V by 1 base and J by 6 bases, and 5 bases separated the two germline ends. In DNA form, the CDR3 reads TGTGCCAGCTCACCACGAGAGGATACGCAGTATTTT. Translated: CASSPREDTQYF.

The CDR3 sequence is CASSLPGPPDRSGANVLTF. In DNA form, the CDR3 reads TGTGCCAGCTCTCTCCCGGGACCCCCGGATCGTAGTGGGGCCAACGTCCTGACTTTC. The V call is TRBV18, the J call TRBJ2-6; perhaps D is TRBD1 or TRBD2 (5 bases each). V shed 6 bases and J shed 3 bases, with 24 bases lying between them. Germline V lookup: CDR1 KGHSH, CDR2 LQKENI. The length of the CDR3 is 19 residues.